This T cell receptor beta chain appears in the sequencing data of a study of blood T cell repertoires in COVID-19. Overall study context: PBMCs, B-cell-depleted T cells, or T cells were the source of the cDNA or gDNA that made up the material.

Repertoires were generated with immunoSEQ multiplex PCR, while TCRdb's copy carries only in-frame clones and drops some. The profile shows approximately 160,000 clones, over 70% of them singletons. Germline CDR1 KGHSH, CDR2 LQKENI. This CDR3 has 17 residues. V shed 3 bases, J shed 2 bases, and the junction held 7 bases outside the gene matches. This chain joins TRBV18 and TRBJ2-6; 7 positions match TRBD1. This sequence originates from a woman of 80 years or more with active or convalescent COVID-19. The source material was peripheral blood. The CDR3: CASSPTSGGAGANVLTF. The DNA of the CDR3 is TGTGCCAGCTCACCCACGTCAGGGGGTGCTGGGGCCAACGTCCTGACTTTC.